Listed below are T cell receptor beta chains from one sample, sequenced in a study of blood T cell repertoires in COVID-19. Data came from immunoSEQ multiplex PCR; TCRdb stores just in-frame clones and leaves some out. The table records 110,000 or so clones, more than 75% of them present only once. The sequenced material came from peripheral blood. Source of these receptors: a woman between 45 and 65 years old with acute or convalescent COVID-19. The CDR3 runs from the conserved cysteine through the conserved F or W. The order of the fields is J gene, clone size, V gene, CDR3 protein. Clone size is shown for a subset of rows, as once, few, many or a class of expanded clone.

j_gene: TRBJ2-1
abundance: .
v_gene: TRBV5-6
CDR3aa: CASSLGVSGRSTYNEQFF

j_gene: TRBJ1-1
abundance: .
v_gene: TRBV4-1
CDR3aa: CASSQEELLSNTEAFF

j_gene: TRBJ1-2
abundance: .
v_gene: TRBV20-1
CDR3aa: CSASGLAVGYGYTF

j_gene: TRBJ1-5
abundance: .
v_gene: TRBV24-1
CDR3aa: CATSDFYSNQPQHF

j_gene: TRBJ1-1
abundance: few
v_gene: TRBV7-9
CDR3aa: CASSFQNTEAFF

j_gene: TRBJ2-3
abundance: .
v_gene: TRBV11-2
CDR3aa: CASSSPTVDRDTQYF

j_gene: TRBJ1-1
abundance: .
v_gene: TRBV5-1
CDR3aa: CASSLDREAFF

j_gene: TRBJ1-4
abundance: .
v_gene: TRBV6-5
CDR3aa: CAGRGTANEKLFF

j_gene: TRBJ1-5
abundance: .
v_gene: TRBV19
CDR3aa: CASSIVRGNQPQHF

j_gene: TRBJ2-1
abundance: .
v_gene: TRBV7-9
CDR3aa: CASSLVVLIAFEFF

j_gene: TRBJ2-2
abundance: .
v_gene: TRBV5-1
CDR3aa: CASSLGPGDLAGELFF

j_gene: TRBJ2-1
abundance: few
v_gene: TRBV7-9
CDR3aa: CASSPGTGGEAEQFF

j_gene: TRBJ1-2
abundance: few
v_gene: TRBV7-9
CDR3aa: CASSQALEETYYGYTF

j_gene: TRBJ2-3
abundance: .
v_gene: TRBV9
CDR3aa: CASSATPRTSSDTQYF

j_gene: TRBJ2-7
abundance: .
v_gene: TRBV7-8
CDR3aa: CASSSTRDRSSYEQYF

j_gene: TRBJ2-3
abundance: .
v_gene: TRBV5-1
CDR3aa: CASSLEGGRGDTQYF

j_gene: TRBJ2-2
abundance: .
v_gene: TRBV7-6
CDR3aa: CASSLGGATGELFF

j_gene: TRBJ1-6
abundance: .
v_gene: TRBV5-1
CDR3aa: CASSYDRGSSPLHF

j_gene: TRBJ1-2
abundance: few
v_gene: TRBV6-5
CDR3aa: CASSYGGQGVYGYTF

j_gene: TRBJ2-2
abundance: .
v_gene: TRBV5-1
CDR3aa: CASSDRVGVTGELFF

j_gene: TRBJ2-7
abundance: .
v_gene: TRBV4-3
CDR3aa: CASSPGIGSSGNEQYF

j_gene: TRBJ1-2
abundance: .
v_gene: TRBV15
CDR3aa: CATSRDKGNYGYTF

j_gene: TRBJ1-1
abundance: .
v_gene: TRBV19
CDR3aa: CASSIRQGAPGNTEAFF

j_gene: TRBJ2-1
abundance: .
v_gene: TRBV13
CDR3aa: CASSPPGGTGIYNEQFF

j_gene: TRBJ2-4
abundance: .
v_gene: TRBV11-2
CDR3aa: CASSLASLRRGNIQYF

j_gene: TRBJ1-1
abundance: .
v_gene: TRBV18
CDR3aa: CASSPSQGGEAFF